A single sample gave rise to the 25 T cell receptor beta chains below, sequenced in a study of blood T cell repertoires in COVID-19. Clones were sequenced by immunoSEQ multiplex PCR, and TCRdb holds only the in-frame ones, with some missing. The sample gives a few hundred thousand clones, about 85% of which show up once; around 4.2% is in the top ten. Sequenced input: peripheral blood. Receptors originate from a woman between 45 and 60 years old with active or convalescent COVID-19.

This rearrangement joins TRBV15 to TRBJ1-1; 8 bases fit TRBD1. CDR3 length: 16 amino acids. Looked up from germline, CDR1 is LNHNV and CDR2 is YYDKDF (reference sequence). V shed 1 base and J 1 base; nucleotides not matched to a gene: 5. CDR3 amino acids: CATSRGDRIKNTEAFF. CDR3 bases: TGTGCCACCAGCAGAGGGGACAGGATTAAGAACACTGAAGCTTTCTTT.

This clone was picked up a small number of times. The gene calls are TRBV6-2 or TRBV6-3 and TRBJ1-1; TRBD1 agrees at 7 bases. The CDR3 is made up of 14 amino acids. Germline trimming cut 4 bases from V and 4 bases from J; bases unmatched to any gene: 6. Germline CDR1 MNHEY, CDR2 SVGEGT. CDR3: CASSFYQGGTEAFF. In nucleotides, the CDR3 is TGTGCCAGCAGTTTCTACCAGGGGGGCACTGAAGCTTTCTTT.

The V and J genes are TRBV19 and TRBJ2-3, with 9 bases aligning to TRBD1. Germline V gene data show CDR1 as LNHDA and CDR2 as SQIVND (reference sequence). The V segment lost 5 bases and the J segment 7 bases; nucleotides outside the gene matches: 7. The length of the CDR3 is 14 residues. CDR3 sequence reads: CASSRTGVGNTQYF. The CDR3 DNA reads TGTGCCAGTAGTCGGACAGGGGTAGGTAATACGCAGTATTTT.

This sequence joins TRBV9 and TRBJ2-5, with D possibly being TRBD2 (6 bases). This CDR3 has 14 residues. Germline lookup yields CDR1 SGDLS and CDR2 YYNGEE. V was shortened by 4 bases and J by 3 bases, with 13 bases between the two germline ends. CDR3 coding DNA: TGTGCCAGCAGCCAGGGACTCCTCGAAGAGACCCAGTACTTC. It translates to CASSQGLLEETQYF.

This clone was detected a few times. The gene calls are TRBV7-9 and TRBJ2-3; TRBD2 might be the D (7 bases). V gave up 6 bases and J gave up 5 bases, with 12 bases separating them. This CDR3 has 13 amino acids. Looked up from germline, CDR1 is SEHNR and CDR2 is FQNEAQ (reference sequence). The DNA of the CDR3 is TGTGCCAGCAGTAGGGGGGGTGAAGATACGCAGTATTTT. The encoded protein is CASSRGGEDTQYF.

J is TRBJ1-6 and V is TRBV11-3; the D gene is possibly TRBD1 (5 bases). Germline CDR1 and CDR2: SGHNT and YENEEA. V was shortened by 5 bases and J by 8 bases, with 10 bases between the two germline ends. This CDR3 is built from 13 residues. This chain's CDR3 is CASSQGADSPLHF. As DNA, the CDR3 is TGTGCCAGCAGCCAAGGGGCAGATTCACCCCTCCACTTT.

This clone was seen a few times. CDR3 bases: TGCGCCAGCAGCCCCCAGACTGTAGTCGAGCAGTACTTC. Translated: CASSPQTVVEQYF. The gene calls are TRBV5-1 and TRBJ2-7, with D unresolved. With 4 bases removed from V and 6 bases from J, the gap between germline ends came to 14 bases. The germline V gene encodes CDR1 SGHRS and CDR2 YFSETQ. This CDR3 is 13 amino acids long.

The chain combines TRBV6-2 or TRBV6-3 with TRBJ1-3, with D unresolved. CDR3 length: 16 residues. V was pared by 4 bases and J by 0 bases, with 13 bases between. Germline loops: CDR1 MNHEY, CDR2 SVGEGT. The CDR3 DNA is TGTGCCAGCAGTTTCGCGCATCCCGACTCTGGAAACACCATATATTTT. Its protein is CASSFAHPDSGNTIYF.

The chain combines TRBV30 with TRBJ1-6; D ambiguous. The CDR3 length is 15 residues. CDR1 GTSNPN and CDR2 SVGIG come from the germline V gene (reference sequence). V lost 3 bases and J 4 bases, leaving 13 bases between the germline ends. The CDR3 nucleotides read TGTGCCTGGAGGGGGTTGAGCGGATATAATTCACCCCTCCACTTT. Translating gives CAWRGLSGYNSPLHF.

This clone was seen only once. This sequence joins TRBV5-1 and TRBJ1-2; D is unclear. The CDR3 has 16 amino acids. The germline gives CDR1 SGHRS, CDR2 YFSETQ. Deletions cut 0 bases from V and 6 bases from J, with 18 bases between. CDR3 nucleotides: TGCGCCAGCAGCTTGGCCGAGCGGGGTGTGAGAGATGGCTACACCTTC. Its protein product is CASSLAERGVRDGYTF.

The chain has TRBV27 and TRBJ1-6; unclear D gene. Per the germline V gene, CDR1 is MNHEY and CDR2 is SMNVEV (reference sequence). Trimming cost V 5 bases and J 4 bases, with 9 bases left between them. This CDR3 comprises 14 residues. CDR3 loop: CASSGNSYNSPLHF. CDR3 sequence (DNA): TGTGCCAGCAGTGGAAACAGTTATAATTCACCCCTCCACTTT.

V and J are TRBV15 and TRBJ1-1; perhaps TRBD1 as D (5 bases). V lost 7 bases and J lost 3, with 24 bases in between. There are 17 residues in the CDR3. CDR1 and CDR2 from the germline V gene are LNHNV and YYDKDF (reference sequence). The CDR3 sequence: CATTPIKGLPEDTEAFF. The CDR3 region has the DNA TGTGCCACCACGCCGATAAAGGGACTCCCTGAGGACACTGAAGCTTTCTTT.

The chain links TRBV28 to TRBJ1-5; D remains unclear. The CDR3 runs to 12 residues. Trimming pared 1 base from V and 10 bases from J, leaving 8 bases between. CDR1 and CDR2 from the germline V gene are MDHEN and SYDVKM. The CDR3 protein is CASSLLPIPQHF. Written as DNA, the CDR3 is TGTGCCAGCAGTTTATTGCCTATTCCCCAGCATTTT.

The J gene is TRBJ1-1, the V gene TRBV5-8; 9 positions match TRBD1. The junction had 21 bases not matched to a gene; V was cut back by 4 bases and J by 11 bases. The length of the CDR3 is 17 residues. Germline-derived CDR1 and CDR2 are SGHTS and YDEGEE. This CDR3 is CASSLTGGPGHSGEAFF. The DNA for the CDR3 is TGTGCCAGCAGCCTTACAGGGGGCCCGGGGCATTCGGGGGAGGCTTTCTTT.

This clone was seen a few times. The rearrangement links TRBV5-1 to TRBJ1-6; D is unclear. Trimming took 0 bases from V and 7 from J, leaving 14 bases between them. CDR1 and CDR2 from the germline V gene are SGHRS and YFSETQ. The CDR3 covers 16 residues. The CDR3 spells CASSLDAAVPNSPLHF. CDR3 nucleotides: TGCGCCAGCAGCTTGGACGCCGCGGTTCCAAATTCACCCCTCCACTTT.

J is TRBJ2-1 and V is TRBV5-1; 10 bases map to TRBD2. Per the germline V gene, CDR1 is SGHRS and CDR2 is YFSETQ. The CDR3 is 16 residues long. Trimming took 0 bases from V and 7 from J; bases not matched to a gene: 7. The CDR3 nucleotides are TGCGCCAGCAGCTTGGGTGCTAGCGGGAGTGGGAATGAGCAGTTCTTC. Translating gives CASSLGASGSGNEQFF.

The genes are TRBV14 and TRBJ1-1; possibly TRBD1 for D (5 bases). This CDR3 contains 12 residues. V lost 8 bases and J 4 bases, leaving 11 bases between the germline ends. Germline lookup yields CDR1 SGHDN and CDR2 FVKESK. In nucleotides, the CDR3 is TGTGCCAGCGGACATGGGATCACTGAAGCTTTCTTT. Translation gives CASGHGITEAFF.

V usage is TRBV28 and J usage is TRBJ1-1; 9 bases agree with TRBD1. This CDR3 is 13 amino acids long. V lost 4 bases, J lost 5 bases, and 2 bases stayed unmatched. Germline-derived CDR1 and CDR2 are MDHEN and SYDVKM. This chain's CDR3 is CASSSGTGTEAFF. The CDR3 DNA reads TGTGCCAGCAGTTCGGGGACAGGGACTGAAGCTTTCTTT.

The chain combines TRBV5-6 with TRBJ2-3; the D is unclear. The V end was cut by 5 bases, the J end by 1 base, with 11 bases between. CDR3 size: 14 residues. Germline V gives CDR1 SGHDT, CDR2 YYEEEE. CDR3 region: CASSRDWGTDTQYF. CDR3 DNA: TGTGCCAGCAGTCGAGACTGGGGCACAGATACGCAGTATTTT.

The rearrangement links TRBV3-1 (or the pseudogene TRBV3-2) to TRBJ2-7, with 7 bases aligning to TRBD2. The CDR3 runs to 16 residues. Germline loops: CDR1 LGHDT, CDR2 YNNKEL (reference sequence). J was trimmed by 6 bases and V by 4 bases; bases with no gene match: 15. CDR3 nucleotides: TGTGCCAGCAGCCGCTACGCCGGGACTACGCCAATCGAGCAGTACTTC. Translation: CASSRYAGTTPIEQYF.

The chain combines TRBV19 with TRBJ2-1; perhaps TRBD1 as D (6 bases). This CDR3 is built from 16 residues. V was pared by 3 bases and J by 4 bases, with 16 bases between. The germline V gene has CDR1 LNHDA and CDR2 SQIVND (reference sequence). In nucleotides, the CDR3 is TGTGCCAGTAGTATCCAAGGGGGTCTCTCTTACAATGAGCAGTTCTTC. It yields the protein CASSIQGGLSYNEQFF. The full variable domain, completed using reference TRBV19 and TRBJ2-1, is DGGITQSPKYLFRKEGQNVTLSCEQNLNHDAMYWYRQDPGQGLRLIYYSQIVNDFQKGDIAEGYSVSREKKESFPLTVTSAQKNPTAFYLCASSIQGGLSYNEQFFGPGTRLTVL.

The chain links TRBV29-1 to TRBJ2-3; D might be TRBD2 (6 bases). The length of the CDR3 is 14 residues. Germline V CDR1 and CDR2: SQVTM, ANQGSEA. Trimming shortened V by 5 bases and J by 6 bases, and 18 bases separated the two germline ends. CDR3 DNA: TGCAGCGTTCTTCAGACTAGGCGGTTGGATACGCAGTATTTT. Translating gives CSVLQTRRLDTQYF.

The chain links TRBV1 to TRBJ2-5; the table gives TRBD2 as D, unverified against the DNA. TRBV1 is designated a pseudogene. This CDR3 is built from 17 residues. The CDR3 nucleotides read TGCACCAGCAGCCAAGATCCACTAGCGGGAGGCGGGGAGACCCAGTACTTC. This gives the protein CTSSQDPLAGGGETQYF.

The V and J genes are TRBV10-3 and TRBJ2-3; 10 positions agree with TRBD2. The J segment lost 4 bases and the V segment lost 6 bases, leaving 4 bases of the junction unmatched. This CDR3 comprises 14 residues. CDR1 and CDR2 (germline): ENHRY, SYGVKD. For the CDR3, the DNA is TGTGCCATCAGGCTAGCGGGAGTAGCAGATACGCAGTATTTT. Protein: CAIRLAGVADTQYF.

The chain has TRBV25-1 and TRBJ2-3, with 7 nucleotides matching TRBD1. The CDR3 is 14 amino acids. Germline CDR1 is MGHDK and CDR2 is SYGVNS. With V trimmed by 2 bases and J by 4 bases, 3 bases remained unmatched. The DNA for the CDR3 is TGTGCCAGCAGTGAAGGACAGGAGCCAGATACGCAGTATTTT. It codes for CASSEGQEPDTQYF.